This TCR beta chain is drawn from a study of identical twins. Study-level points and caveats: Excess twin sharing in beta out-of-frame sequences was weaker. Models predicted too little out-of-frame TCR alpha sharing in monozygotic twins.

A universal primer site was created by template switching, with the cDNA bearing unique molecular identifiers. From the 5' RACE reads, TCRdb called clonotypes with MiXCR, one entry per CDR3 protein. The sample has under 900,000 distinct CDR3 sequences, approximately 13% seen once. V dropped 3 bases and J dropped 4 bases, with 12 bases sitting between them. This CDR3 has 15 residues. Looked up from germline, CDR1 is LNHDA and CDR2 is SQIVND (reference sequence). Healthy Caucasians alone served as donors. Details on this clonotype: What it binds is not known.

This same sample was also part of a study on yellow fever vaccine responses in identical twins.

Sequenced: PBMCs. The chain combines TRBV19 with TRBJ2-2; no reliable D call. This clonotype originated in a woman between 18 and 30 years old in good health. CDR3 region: CASSINRAGTGELFF. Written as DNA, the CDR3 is TGTGCCAGTAGTATTAATAGGGCAGGCACCGGGGAGCTGTTTTTT.